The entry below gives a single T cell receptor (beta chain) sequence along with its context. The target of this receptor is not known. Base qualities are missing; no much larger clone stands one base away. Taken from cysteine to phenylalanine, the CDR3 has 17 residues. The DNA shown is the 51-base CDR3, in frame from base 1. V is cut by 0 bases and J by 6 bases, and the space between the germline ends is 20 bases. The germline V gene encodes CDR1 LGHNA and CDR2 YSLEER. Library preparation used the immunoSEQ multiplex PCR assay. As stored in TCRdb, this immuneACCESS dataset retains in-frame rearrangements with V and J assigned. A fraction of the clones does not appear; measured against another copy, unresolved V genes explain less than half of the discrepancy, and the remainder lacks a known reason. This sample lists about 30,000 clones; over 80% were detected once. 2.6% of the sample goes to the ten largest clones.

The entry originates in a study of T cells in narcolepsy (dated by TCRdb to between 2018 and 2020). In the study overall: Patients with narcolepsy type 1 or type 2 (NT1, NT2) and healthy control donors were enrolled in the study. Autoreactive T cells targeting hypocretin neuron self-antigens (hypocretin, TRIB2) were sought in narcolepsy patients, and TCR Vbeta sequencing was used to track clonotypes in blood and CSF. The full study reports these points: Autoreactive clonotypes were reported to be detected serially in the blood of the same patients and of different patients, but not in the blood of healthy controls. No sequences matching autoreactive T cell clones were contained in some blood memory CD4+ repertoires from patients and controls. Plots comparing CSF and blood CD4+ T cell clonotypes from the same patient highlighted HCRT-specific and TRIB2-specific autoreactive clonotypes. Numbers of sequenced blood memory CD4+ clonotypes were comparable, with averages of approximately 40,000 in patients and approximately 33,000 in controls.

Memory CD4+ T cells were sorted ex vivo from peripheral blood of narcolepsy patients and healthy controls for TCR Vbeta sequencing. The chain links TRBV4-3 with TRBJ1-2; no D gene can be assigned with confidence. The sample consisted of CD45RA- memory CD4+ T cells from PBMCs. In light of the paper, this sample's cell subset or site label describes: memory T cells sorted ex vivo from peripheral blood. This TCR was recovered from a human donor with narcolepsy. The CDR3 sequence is CASSQELTLGSGDGYTF. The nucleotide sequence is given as TGCGCCAGCAGCCAAGAACTGACCCTCGGTTCTGGGGATGGCTACACCTTC.